A selection of T cell receptor beta chains follows, all from one sample in a study of blood T cell repertoires in COVID-19. The repertoire was sequenced with immunoSEQ multiplex PCR; TCRdb's copy has only in-frame clones and lacks some. The repertoire holds a few hundred thousand clones, roughly 89% seen once, with around 4.6% in the top ten. The specimen was peripheral blood. The receptors derive from a woman between 35 and 50 years old who had recovered from COVID-19. CDR3s include the opening cysteine and the closing phenylalanine or tryptophan. The D gene is left open where the match is weak. Clone size is not always given. Where it is, it says once, few, many or a class for expanded clones.

D	J	V	size	DNA	CDR3
NA	TRBJ2-1	TRBV11-3	NA	TGTGCCAGCAGCTTAGGACTGAACAATGAGCAGTTCTTC	CASSLGLNNEQFF
NA	TRBJ1-3	TRBV5-6	NA	TGTGCCAGCAGCATCCGCAGGGGCGAAACTCCTGGAAACACCATATATTTT	CASSIRRGETPGNTIYF
TRBD1	TRBJ2-7	TRBV23-1	NA	TGCGCCAGCAGTCAATCAGCAGGGGGCTACGAGCAGTACTTC	CASSQSAGGYEQYF
TRBD1	TRBJ2-1	TRBV10-3	NA	TGTGCCATCAGTGATGGGGACAGGGACCTGGGTGAGCAGTTCTTC	CAISDGDRDLGEQFF
TRBD1	TRBJ2-7	TRBV28	NA	TGTGCCAGCAGTCCACAGGGGAAATACGAAGTTGAGCAGTACTTC	CASSPQGKYEVEQYF
NA	TRBJ1-5	TRBV19	NA	TGTGCCAGTAGTATAGTCGGGTCGAGCAATCAGCCCCAGCATTTT	CASSIVGSSNQPQHF
NA	TRBJ1-2	TRBV9	NA	TGTGCCAGCAGCGTAGGGCAGGCTTTTACCTATGGCTACACCTTC	CASSVGQAFTYGYTF
TRBD2	TRBJ2-1	TRBV11-3	NA	TGTGCCAGCAGCTTTGGACTAGCGGGAGGCCGCCCCTACAATGAGCAGTTCTTC	CASSFGLAGGRPYNEQFF
NA	TRBJ1-5	TRBV28	NA	TGTGCCAGCTCTTGGGGGCCTGAACAGCCCCAGCATTTT	CASSWGPEQPQHF
TRBD2	TRBJ2-7	TRBV7-6	NA	TGTGCCAGCAGCCCGAGCGTCGGGGGGAGGGAGCAGTACTTC	CASSPSVGGREQYF
TRBD1	TRBJ2-2	TRBV9	NA	TGTGCCAGCAGCGTGCCGGGACAGATCGCGAACACCGGGGAGCTGTTTTTT	CASSVPGQIANTGELFF
NA	TRBJ2-3	TRBV12-5	NA	TGTGCTAGTGGTCAGACAGGCCTCAGCACAGATACGCAGTATTTT	CASGQTGLSTDTQYF
NA	TRBJ1-3	TRBV12-2	NA	TGTGCAAGTCGCTTTTCTGCAGGGCCTGGAAACACCATATATTTT	CASRFSAGPGNTIYF
NA	TRBJ1-5	TRBV10-3	once	TGTGCCGCAGGGTCCGGCGGTGGGCCCCAGCATTTT	CAAGSGGGPQHF
NA	TRBJ1-2	TRBV6-5	NA	TGTGCCAGCAGTTACCAGGGGCTTCTTAATGGCTACACCTTC	CASSYQGLLNGYTF
TRBD2	TRBJ2-3	TRBV7-3	NA	TGTGCCAGCAGAGCCACTAGCGGGGGAAACACAGATACGCAGTATTTT	CASRATSGGNTDTQYF
NA	TRBJ1-5	TRBV5-4	NA	TGTGCCAGCAGCTTTGGGGGGTTGGACAATCAGCCCCAGCATTTT	CASSFGGLDNQPQHF
NA	TRBJ1-2	TRBV9	NA	TGTGCCAGCAGCGTAGGCAACAGGGCGTACTATGGCTACACCTTC	CASSVGNRAYYGYTF
TRBD1	TRBJ2-5	TRBV15	NA	TGTGCCACCAGCTTAAGGACAGGGGGCTCGGAGACCCAGTACTTC	CATSLRTGGSETQYF
NA	TRBJ1-1	TRBV12-5	NA	TGTGCTAGTGCCGTGGGACACCTAAACACTGAAGCTTTCTTT	CASAVGHLNTEAFF
NA	TRBJ2-6	TRBV5-5	NA	TGTGCCAGCAGCTTGTTATCGTTTGGGGCCAACGTCCTGACTTTC	CASSLLSFGANVLTF
NA	TRBJ1-2	TRBV30	once	TGTGCCTGGAGTGTCTCGGTCGGTGGCTACACCTTC	CAWSVSVGGYTF
NA	TRBJ2-5	TRBV6-6	NA	TGTGCCAGCAGTATCGCTAGAGGACAAGAGACCCAGTACTTC	CASSIARGQETQYF
TRBD1	TRBJ2-7	TRBV27	NA	TGTGCCAGCAGTTCGCCGGGACAGCCATACGAGCAGTACTTC	CASSSPGQPYEQYF
NA	TRBJ1-1	TRBV9	few	TGTGCCAGCAGCGTAGACGCGGTTTCGGGCACTGAAGCTTTCTTT	CASSVDAVSGTEAFF
TRBD2	TRBJ2-5	TRBV9	NA	TGTGCCAGCAGCGCGACTAGCGGGAGGGAAGGTGAGACCCAGTACTTC	CASSATSGREGETQYF
NA	TRBJ1-2	TRBV28	NA	TGTGCCAGCAGTTTCTCATCTAATATAGGGGAGGAAGGTGGCTACACCTTC	CASSFSSNIGEEGGYTF
TRBD2	TRBJ2-2	TRBV9	NA	TGTGCCAGCAGCGTACACTCTAGCGGGGGCTCGAGCACCGGGGAGCTGTTTTTT	CASSVHSSGGSSTGELFF
TRBD1	TRBJ1-1	TRBV5-6	NA	TGTGCCAGCAGCTTATACAGGGGGACTGAAGCTTTCTTT	CASSLYRGTEAFF
NA	TRBJ1-5	TRBV2	NA	TGTGCCAGCAGTTATCAATCGGGGGGTCAGCCCCAGCATTTT	CASSYQSGGQPQHF
NA	TRBJ1-5	TRBV6-1	NA	TGTGCCAGCAGTGAAGCGGGGGGGCATGGGGCCCCCCAGCATTTT	CASSEAGGHGAPQHF
TRBD1	TRBJ2-2	TRBV4-2	NA	TGTGCCAGCAGCCAAGCCGTAGGACAGGTCACCACCGGGGAGCTGTTTTTT	CASSQAVGQVTTGELFF
NA	TRBJ2-1	TRBV2	NA	TGTGCCAGCTTGTTAGACACCTCCTACAATGAGCAGTTCTTC	CASLLDTSYNEQFF
TRBD1	TRBJ2-2	TRBV2	NA	TGTGCCAGCACCCGGGCAGGGGGAACCCCGGAGCTGTTTTTT	CASTRAGGTPELFF
TRBD1	TRBJ1-2	TRBV5-1	NA	TGCGCCAGCAGCCTGGGGACAGGGAATGGCGGCTACACCTTC	CASSLGTGNGGYTF
NA	TRBJ1-1	TRBV6-2/TRBV6-3	few	TGTGCCAGCAGTTACGGGCAGATTGAAGCTTTCTTT	CASSYGQIEAFF
TRBD1	TRBJ2-3	TRBV5-1	NA	TGCGCCAGCAGCTTTCTAGGGGACAGCGCAGATACGCAGTATTTT	CASSFLGDSADTQYF
TRBD2	TRBJ2-1	TRBV5-4	NA	TGTGCCAGCACTAGCGGGGGGGCCGTCTACAATGAGCAGTTCTTC	CASTSGGAVYNEQFF
TRBD1	TRBJ2-4	TRBV5-6	NA	TGTGCCAGCAGCGCGCTCTCAGAACAGGGGTTAAACATTCAGTACTTC	CASSALSEQGLNIQYF
TRBD2	TRBJ2-7	TRBV10-1	NA	TGCGCCAGCAGCGGTAGCGGGGGTTATGGCGAGCAGTACTTC	CASSGSGGYGEQYF
TRBD1	TRBJ1-1	TRBV5-5	NA	TGTGCCAGCAGCTTGGTTTTGTCTGCAGGGGGCACTGAAGCTTTCTTT	CASSLVLSAGGTEAFF
NA	TRBJ1-2	TRBV27	NA	TGTGCCAGCAGTTTATCGTACTCCGCCGGGAATTCTTTTGGCTACACCTTC	CASSLSYSAGNSFGYTF
NA	TRBJ2-5	TRBV2	NA	TGTGCCAGCTTCAGGAGGACGGGGGAGACCCAGTACTTC	CASFRRTGETQYF
NA	TRBJ1-6	TRBV5-4	once	TGTGCCAGCAGCTTATTCCTCGTAGATTCACCCCTCCACTTT	CASSLFLVDSPLHF
NA	TRBJ1-5	TRBV19	NA	TGTGCCAGTAGTATAGAGGAGGGTAATCAGCCCCAGCATTTT	CASSIEEGNQPQHF
NA	TRBJ1-1	TRBV14	NA	TGTGCCAGCAGCCAGCGATCAGGGGTAATGGCTTTCTTT	CASSQRSGVMAFF
NA	TRBJ2-5	TRBV7-2	NA	TGTGCCAGCAGCTTAGTGGCGAGCGGGTATCCACAAGAGACCCAGTACTTC	CASSLVASGYPQETQYF